This T cell receptor beta chain was identified in a study of regulatory T cells in long-lasting Graves disease. Germline assignment: CDR1 MNHNS and CDR2 SASEGT. The CDR3 is 14 amino acids. Deletions cut 3 bases from V and 7 bases from J, with 12 bases between. Arm-PCR of CDR3 regions with iRepertoire HTBI primers generated TCR beta libraries. TCRdb itself ran the multiplex PCR reads through MiXCR, one entry per CDR3 protein. Of about 200,000 distinct CDR3 sequences listed, less than 20% are singletons. The time point denotes: newly diagnosed GD, antithyroid drugs for less than 3 months. From RNA extracted from PBMCs, the TCR library was made. Another study also made use of these data, one on T cells in Graves' hyperthyroidism and ophthalmopathy. In that study: RT-PCR in the first round (using the HTBI primer set) targeted the TCR CDR3.

V usage is TRBV6-1 and J usage is TRBJ2-2, with D possibly being TRBD2 (5 bases). The sequence derives from a woman aged 25 to 39 with Graves disease. The source material was peripheral blood mononuclear cells (PBMCs), sampled at new diagnosis, from a patient treated with antithyroid drugs. CDR3 protein: CASSEKADGGELFF. The CDR3 nucleotides read TGTGCCAGCAGTGAGAAAGCGGATGGCGGGGAGCTGTTTTTT.